This TCR beta chain is from a study of blood T cells in healthy people across ages. Study findings and constraints: Across the age range, TCR beta diversity per million T cells fell in a roughly linear way. TCR beta diversity tracked closely with naive T cell percentage.

This CDR3 region has 15 residues. Germline V gives CDR1 SGHDN, CDR2 FVKESK. The junction had 9 bases not matched to a gene; V was cut back by 4 bases and J by 9 bases. Regarding this clonotype: Its antigen is unidentified.

It was with a sample-barcoded 5' primer and a J-beta primer mix that a second PCR of about 7 to 12 cycles was run. Every sample gave at least 2.5 million paired-end reads containing CDR3. TCRdb fed the 5' RACE reads into MiXCR, producing one record per CDR3 protein. The data contain over a million distinct CDR3 sequences, roughly 43% of them singletons. The J gene is TRBJ2-1, the V gene TRBV14, with TRBD1 matching over 10 bases. Sequenced: blood. The TCR was taken from a woman aged 18 to 35 in good health. The CDR3, as DNA: TGTGCCAGCAGCCGACAGGGGGCCCCGACTAGTGAGCAGTTCTTC. It codes for CASSRQGAPTSEQFF. Supplemented by reference TRBV14 and TRBJ2-1, the full variable domain reads EAGVTQFPSHSVIEKGQTVTLRCDPISGHDNLYWYRRVMGKEIKFLLHFVKESKQDESGMPNNRFLAERTGGTYSTLKVQPAELEDSGVYFCASSRQGAPTSEQFFGPGTRLTVL.